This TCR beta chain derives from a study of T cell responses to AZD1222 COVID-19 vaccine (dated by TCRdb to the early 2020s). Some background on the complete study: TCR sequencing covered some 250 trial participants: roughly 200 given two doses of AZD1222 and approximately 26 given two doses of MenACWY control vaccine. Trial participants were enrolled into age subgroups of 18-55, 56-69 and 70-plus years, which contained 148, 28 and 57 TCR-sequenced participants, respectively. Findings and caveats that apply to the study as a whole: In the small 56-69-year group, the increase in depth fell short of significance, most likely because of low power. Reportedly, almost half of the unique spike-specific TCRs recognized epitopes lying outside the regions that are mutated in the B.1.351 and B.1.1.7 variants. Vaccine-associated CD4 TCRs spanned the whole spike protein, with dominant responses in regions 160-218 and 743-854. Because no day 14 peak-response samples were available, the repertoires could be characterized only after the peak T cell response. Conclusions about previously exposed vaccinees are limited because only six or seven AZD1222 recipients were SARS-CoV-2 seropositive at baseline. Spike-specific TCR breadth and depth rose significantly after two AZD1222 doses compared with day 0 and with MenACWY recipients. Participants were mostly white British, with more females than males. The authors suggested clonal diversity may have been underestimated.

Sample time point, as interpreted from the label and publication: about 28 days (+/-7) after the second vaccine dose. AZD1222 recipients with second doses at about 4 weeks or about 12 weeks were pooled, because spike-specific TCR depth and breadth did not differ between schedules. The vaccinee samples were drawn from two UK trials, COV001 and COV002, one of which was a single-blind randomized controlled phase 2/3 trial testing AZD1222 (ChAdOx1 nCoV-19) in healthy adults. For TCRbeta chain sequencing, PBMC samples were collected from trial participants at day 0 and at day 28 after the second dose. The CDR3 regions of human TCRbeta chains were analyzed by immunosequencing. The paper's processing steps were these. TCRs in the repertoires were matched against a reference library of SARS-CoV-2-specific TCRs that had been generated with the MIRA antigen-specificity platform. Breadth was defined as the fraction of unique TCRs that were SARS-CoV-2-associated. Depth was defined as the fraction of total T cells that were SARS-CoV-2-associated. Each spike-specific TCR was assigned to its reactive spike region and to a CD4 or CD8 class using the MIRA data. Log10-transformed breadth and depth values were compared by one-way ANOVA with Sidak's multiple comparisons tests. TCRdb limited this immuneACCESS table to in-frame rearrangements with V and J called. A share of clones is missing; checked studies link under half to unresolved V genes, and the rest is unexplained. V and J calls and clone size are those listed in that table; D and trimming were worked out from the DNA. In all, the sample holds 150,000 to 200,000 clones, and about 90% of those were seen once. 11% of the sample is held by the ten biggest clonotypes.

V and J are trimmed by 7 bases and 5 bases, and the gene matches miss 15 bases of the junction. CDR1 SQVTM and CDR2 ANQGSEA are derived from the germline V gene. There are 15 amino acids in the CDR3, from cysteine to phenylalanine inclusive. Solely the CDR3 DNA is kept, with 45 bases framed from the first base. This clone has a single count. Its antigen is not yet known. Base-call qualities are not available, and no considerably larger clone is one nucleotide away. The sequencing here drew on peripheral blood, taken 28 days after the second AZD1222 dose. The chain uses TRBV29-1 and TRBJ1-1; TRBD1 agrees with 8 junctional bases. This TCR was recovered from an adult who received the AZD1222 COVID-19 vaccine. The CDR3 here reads CSGSITGQGGTEAFF. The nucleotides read TGCAGCGGATCGATCACTGGACAGGGCGGGACTGAAGCTTTCTTT.